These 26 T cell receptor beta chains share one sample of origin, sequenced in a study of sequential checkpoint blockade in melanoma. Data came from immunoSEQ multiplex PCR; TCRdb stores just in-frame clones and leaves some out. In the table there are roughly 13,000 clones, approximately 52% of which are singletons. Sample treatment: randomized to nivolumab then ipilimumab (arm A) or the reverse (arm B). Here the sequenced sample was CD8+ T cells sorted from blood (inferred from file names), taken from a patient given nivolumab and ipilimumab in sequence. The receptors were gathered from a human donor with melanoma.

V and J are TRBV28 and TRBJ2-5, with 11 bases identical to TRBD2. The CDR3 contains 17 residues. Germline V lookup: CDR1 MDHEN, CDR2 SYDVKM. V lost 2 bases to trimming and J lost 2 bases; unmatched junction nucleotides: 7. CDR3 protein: CASSLGLAGGLQETQYF. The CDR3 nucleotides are TGTGCCAGCAGTTTAGGGCTAGCGGGGGGCCTACAAGAGACCCAGTACTTC.

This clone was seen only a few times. Here the CDR3 reads CASSYLRVGEKLFF. The CDR3 DNA reads TGTGCCAGCAGTTACCTCAGGGTAGGGGAAAAACTGTTTTTT. The V gene is TRBV6-6, the J gene TRBJ1-4, with TRBD1 as a possible D gene (5 bases). CDR1 and CDR2 (germline): MNHNY, SVGAGI (reference sequence). There are 14 residues in the CDR3. The V end was cut by 2 bases, the J end by 8 bases, with 12 bases between.

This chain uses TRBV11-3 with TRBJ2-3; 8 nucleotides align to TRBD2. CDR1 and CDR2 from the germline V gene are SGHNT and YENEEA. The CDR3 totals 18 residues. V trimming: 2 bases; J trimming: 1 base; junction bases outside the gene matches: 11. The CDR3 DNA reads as TGTGCCAGCAGCTTACTTGTAGCGGGGTGGGGGCGCACAGATACGCAGTATTTT. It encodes CASSLLVAGWGRTDTQYF.

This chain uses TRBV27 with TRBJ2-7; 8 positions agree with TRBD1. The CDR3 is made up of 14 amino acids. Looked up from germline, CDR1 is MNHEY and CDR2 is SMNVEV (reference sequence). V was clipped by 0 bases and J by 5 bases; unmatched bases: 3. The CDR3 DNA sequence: TGTGCCAGCAGTTTATCGGGGACAGGTGACGAGCAGTACTTC. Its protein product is CASSLSGTGDEQYF.

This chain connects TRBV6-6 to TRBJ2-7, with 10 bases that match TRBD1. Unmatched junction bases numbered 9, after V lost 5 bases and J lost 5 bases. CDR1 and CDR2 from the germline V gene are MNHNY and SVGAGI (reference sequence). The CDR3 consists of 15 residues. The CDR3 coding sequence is TGTGCCAGCAGTCCCGGGACAGGGGAGTACAACGAGCAGTACTTC. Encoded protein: CASSPGTGEYNEQYF.

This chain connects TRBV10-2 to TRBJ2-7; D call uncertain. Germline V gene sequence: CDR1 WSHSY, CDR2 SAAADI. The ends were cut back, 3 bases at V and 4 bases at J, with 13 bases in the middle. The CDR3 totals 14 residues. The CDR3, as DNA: TGCGCCAGCAGTGACTACCTCCTTTCTTACGAGCAGTACTTC. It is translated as CASSDYLLSYEQYF.

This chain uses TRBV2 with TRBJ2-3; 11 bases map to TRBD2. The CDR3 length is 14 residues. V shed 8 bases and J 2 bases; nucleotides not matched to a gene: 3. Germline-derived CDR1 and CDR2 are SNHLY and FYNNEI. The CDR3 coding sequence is TGTGCCAGCGCTAGCGGGGGGAACACAGATACGCAGTATTTT. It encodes CASASGGNTDTQYF.

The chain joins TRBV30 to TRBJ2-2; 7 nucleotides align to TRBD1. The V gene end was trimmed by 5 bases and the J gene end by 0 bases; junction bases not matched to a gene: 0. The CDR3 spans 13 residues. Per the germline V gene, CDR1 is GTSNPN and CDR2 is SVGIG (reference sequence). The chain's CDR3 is CAWDRANTGELFF. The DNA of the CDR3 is TGTGCCTGGGACAGGGCGAACACCGGGGAGCTGTTTTTT.

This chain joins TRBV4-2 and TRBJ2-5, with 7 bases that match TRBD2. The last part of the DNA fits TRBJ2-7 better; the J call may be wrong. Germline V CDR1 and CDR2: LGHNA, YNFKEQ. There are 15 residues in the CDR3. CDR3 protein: CASSQIGTTSYEQYF. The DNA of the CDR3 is TGTGCCAGCAGCCAAATCGGGACTACCTCCTACGAGCAGTACTTC.

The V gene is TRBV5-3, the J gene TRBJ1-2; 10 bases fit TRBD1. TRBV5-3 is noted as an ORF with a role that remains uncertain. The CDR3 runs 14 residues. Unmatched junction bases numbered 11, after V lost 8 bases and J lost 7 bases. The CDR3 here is CASSQDRTGGGYTF. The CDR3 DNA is TGTGCCAGCAGCCAAGATCGGACAGGGGGTGGCTACACCTTC.

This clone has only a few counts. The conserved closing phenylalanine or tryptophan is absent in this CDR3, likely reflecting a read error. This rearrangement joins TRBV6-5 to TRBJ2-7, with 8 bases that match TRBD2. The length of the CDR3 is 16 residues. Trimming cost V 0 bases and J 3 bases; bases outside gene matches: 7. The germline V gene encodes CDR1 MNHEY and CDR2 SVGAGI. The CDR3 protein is CASSYSSGTVDYEQYL. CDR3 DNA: TGTGCCAGCAGTTACTCTAGCGGGACCGTCGACTACGAGCAGTACCTC.

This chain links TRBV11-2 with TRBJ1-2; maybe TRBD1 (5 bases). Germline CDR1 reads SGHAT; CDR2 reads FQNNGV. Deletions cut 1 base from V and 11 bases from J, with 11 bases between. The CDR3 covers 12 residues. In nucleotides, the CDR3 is TGTGCCAGCAGCTTAGGGGGGGGGATGTACACCTTC. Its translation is CASSLGGGMYTF.

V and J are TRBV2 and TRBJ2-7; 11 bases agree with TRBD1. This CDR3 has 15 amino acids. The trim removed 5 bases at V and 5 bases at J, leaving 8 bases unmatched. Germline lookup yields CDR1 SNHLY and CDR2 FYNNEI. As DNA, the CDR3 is TGTGCCAGCAGTTGGACAGGGGGCGAGGGGAACGAGCAGTACTTC. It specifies CASSWTGGEGNEQYF. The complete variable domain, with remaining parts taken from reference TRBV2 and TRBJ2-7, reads EPEVTQTPSHQVTQMGQEVILRCVPISNHLYFYWYRQILGQKVEFLVSFYNNEISEKSEIFDDQFSVERPDGSNFTLKIRSTKLEDSAMYFCASSWTGGEGNEQYFGPGTRLTVT.

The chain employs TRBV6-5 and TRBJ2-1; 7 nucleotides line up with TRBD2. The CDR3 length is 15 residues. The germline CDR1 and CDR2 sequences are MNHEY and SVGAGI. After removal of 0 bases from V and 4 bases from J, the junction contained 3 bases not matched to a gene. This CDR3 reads CASSYSTSVYNEQFF. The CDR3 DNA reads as TGTGCCAGCAGTTACTCCACTAGCGTGTACAATGAGCAGTTCTTC.

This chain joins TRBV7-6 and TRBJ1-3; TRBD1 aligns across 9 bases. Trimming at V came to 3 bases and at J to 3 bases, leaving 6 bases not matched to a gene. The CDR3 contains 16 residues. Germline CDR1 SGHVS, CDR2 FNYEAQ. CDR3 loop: CASSFGTGFFGNTIYF. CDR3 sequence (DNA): TGTGCCAGCAGCTTCGGGACAGGGTTTTTTGGAAACACCATATATTTT.

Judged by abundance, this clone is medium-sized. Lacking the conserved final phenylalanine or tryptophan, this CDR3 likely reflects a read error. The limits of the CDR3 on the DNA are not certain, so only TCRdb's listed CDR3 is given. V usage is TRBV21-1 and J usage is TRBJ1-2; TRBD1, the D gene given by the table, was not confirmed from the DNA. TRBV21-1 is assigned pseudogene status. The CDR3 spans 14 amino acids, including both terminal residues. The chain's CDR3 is CASSKAPNRLGTGR.

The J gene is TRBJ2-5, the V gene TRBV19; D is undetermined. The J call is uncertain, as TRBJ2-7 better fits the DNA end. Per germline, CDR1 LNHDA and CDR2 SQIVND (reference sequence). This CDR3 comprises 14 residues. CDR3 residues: CASSIGSGSYEQYF. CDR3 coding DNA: TGTGCCAGTAGTATTGGTTCGGGTTCCTACGAGCAGTACTTC.

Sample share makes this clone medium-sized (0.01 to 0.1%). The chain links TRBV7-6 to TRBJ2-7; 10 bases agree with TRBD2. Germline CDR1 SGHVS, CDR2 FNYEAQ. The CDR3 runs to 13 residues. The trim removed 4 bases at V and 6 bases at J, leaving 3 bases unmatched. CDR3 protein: CASSYLAGVEQYF. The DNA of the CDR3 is TGTGCCAGCAGCTATCTAGCGGGAGTCGAGCAGTACTTC.

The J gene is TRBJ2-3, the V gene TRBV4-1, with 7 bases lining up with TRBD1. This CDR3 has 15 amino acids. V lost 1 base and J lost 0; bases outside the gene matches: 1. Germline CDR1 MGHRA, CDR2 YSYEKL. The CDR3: CASSQGTGSTDTQYF. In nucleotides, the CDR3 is TGCGCCAGCAGCCAAGGGACAGGAAGCACAGATACGCAGTATTTT.

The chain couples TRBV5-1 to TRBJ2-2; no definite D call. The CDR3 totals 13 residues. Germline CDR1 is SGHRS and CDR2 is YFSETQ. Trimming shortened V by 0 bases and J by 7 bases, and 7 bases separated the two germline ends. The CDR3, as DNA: TGCGCCAGCAGCTTGGACAGTGGCGGGGAGCTGTTTTTT. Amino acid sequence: CASSLDSGGELFF.

The CDR3 DNA reads as TGTGCCAGCAGTGCAGGATACAATGAGCAGTTCTTC. Its protein is CASSAGYNEQFF. The chain links TRBV6-1 to TRBJ2-1; no firm D call. This CDR3 contains 12 residues. The germline gives CDR1 MNHNS, CDR2 SASEGT. Trimming stripped 4 bases from V and 4 bases from J, with 5 bases between.

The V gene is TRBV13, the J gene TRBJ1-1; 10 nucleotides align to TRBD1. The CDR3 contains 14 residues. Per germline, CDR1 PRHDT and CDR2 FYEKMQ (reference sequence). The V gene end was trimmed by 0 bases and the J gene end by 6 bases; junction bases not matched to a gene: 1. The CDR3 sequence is CASSLGDRGSEAFF. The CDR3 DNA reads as TGTGCCAGCAGCTTAGGGGACAGGGGGTCTGAAGCTTTCTTT.

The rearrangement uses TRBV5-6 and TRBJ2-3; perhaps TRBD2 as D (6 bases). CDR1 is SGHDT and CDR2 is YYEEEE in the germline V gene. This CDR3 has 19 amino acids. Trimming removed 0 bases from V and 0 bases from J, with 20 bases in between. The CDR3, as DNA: TGTGCCAGCAGCTTGGAAGCCCGACGGGGGATAATTAGCACAGATACGCAGTATTTT. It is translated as CASSLEARRGIISTDTQYF.

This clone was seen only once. This CDR3 is CASSVVRSGANVLTF. In nucleotides, the CDR3 is TGTGCCAGCAGCGTAGTTCGGTCTGGGGCCAACGTCCTGACTTTC. This chain links TRBV9 with TRBJ2-6; D gene uncertain. V lost 0 bases, J lost 1 base, and 5 bases lay in between. This CDR3 is built from 15 residues. Germline V gene data show CDR1 as SGDLS and CDR2 as YYNGEE.

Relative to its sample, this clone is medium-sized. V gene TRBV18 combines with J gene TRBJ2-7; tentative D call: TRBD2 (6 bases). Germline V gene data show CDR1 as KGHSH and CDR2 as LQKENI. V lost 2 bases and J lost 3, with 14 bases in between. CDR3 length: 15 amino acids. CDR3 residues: CASSPMGEEGYEQYF. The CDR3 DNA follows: TGTGCCAGCTCACCAATGGGAGAGGAGGGCTACGAGCAGTACTTC.

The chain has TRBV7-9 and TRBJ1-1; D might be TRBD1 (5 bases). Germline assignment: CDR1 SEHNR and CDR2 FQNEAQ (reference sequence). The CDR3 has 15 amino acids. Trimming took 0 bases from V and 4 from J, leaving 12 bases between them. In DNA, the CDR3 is TGTGCCAGCAGCTTAGCGGGGGAGGTTAGCACTGAAGCTTTCTTT. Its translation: CASSLAGEVSTEAFF.